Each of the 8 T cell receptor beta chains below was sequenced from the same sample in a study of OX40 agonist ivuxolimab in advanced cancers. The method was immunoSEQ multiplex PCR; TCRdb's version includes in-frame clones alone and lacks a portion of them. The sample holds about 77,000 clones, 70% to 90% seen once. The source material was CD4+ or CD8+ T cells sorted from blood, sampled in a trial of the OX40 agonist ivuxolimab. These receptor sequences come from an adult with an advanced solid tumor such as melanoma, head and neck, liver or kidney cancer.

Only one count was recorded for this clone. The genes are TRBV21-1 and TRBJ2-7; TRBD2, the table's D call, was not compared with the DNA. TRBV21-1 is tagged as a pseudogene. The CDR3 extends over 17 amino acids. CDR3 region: CASSKLRLASRRYEQYF. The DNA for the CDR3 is TGTGCCAGCAGCAAACTCCGACTAGCTTCGCGTCGATACGAGCAGTACTTC.

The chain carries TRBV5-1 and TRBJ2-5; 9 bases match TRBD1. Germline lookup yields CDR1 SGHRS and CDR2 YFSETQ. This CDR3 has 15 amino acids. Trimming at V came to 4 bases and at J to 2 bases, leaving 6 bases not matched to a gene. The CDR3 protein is CASSVGDRDQETQYF. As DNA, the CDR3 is TGCGCCAGCAGCGTTGGGGACAGGGATCAAGAGACCCAGTACTTC.

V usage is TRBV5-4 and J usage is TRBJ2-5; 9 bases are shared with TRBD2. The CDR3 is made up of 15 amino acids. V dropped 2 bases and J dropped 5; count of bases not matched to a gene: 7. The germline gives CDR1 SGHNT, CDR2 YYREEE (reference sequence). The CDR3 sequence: CASSFKNAGGETQYF. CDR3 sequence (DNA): TGTGCCAGCAGCTTCAAAAATGCGGGAGGGGAGACCCAGTACTTC. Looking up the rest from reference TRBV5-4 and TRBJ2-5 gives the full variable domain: ETGVTQSPTHLIKTRGQQVTLRCSSQSGHNTVSWYQQALGQGPQFIFQYYREEENGRGNFPPRFSGLQFPNYSSELNVNALELDDSALYLCASSFKNAGGETQYFGPGTRLLVL.

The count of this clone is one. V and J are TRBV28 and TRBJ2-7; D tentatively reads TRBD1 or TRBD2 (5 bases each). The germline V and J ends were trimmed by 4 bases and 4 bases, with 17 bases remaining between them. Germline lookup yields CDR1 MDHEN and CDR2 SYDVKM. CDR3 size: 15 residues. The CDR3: CASSSPQGSGYEQYF. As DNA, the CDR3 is TGTGCCAGCAGTTCTCCCCAGGGTTCGGGATACGAGCAGTACTTC. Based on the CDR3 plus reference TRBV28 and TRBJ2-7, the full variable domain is DVKVTQSSRYLVKRTGEKVFLECVQDMDHENMFWYRQDPGLGLRLIYFSYDVKMKEKGDIPEGYSVSREKKERFSLILESASTNQTSMYLCASSSPQGSGYEQYFGPGTRLTVT.

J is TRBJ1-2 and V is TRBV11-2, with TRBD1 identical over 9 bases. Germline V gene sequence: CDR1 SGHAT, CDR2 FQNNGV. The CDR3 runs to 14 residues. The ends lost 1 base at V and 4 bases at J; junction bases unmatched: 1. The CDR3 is CASSLVDRGYGYTF. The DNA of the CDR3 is TGTGCCAGCAGCTTAGTGGACAGGGGCTATGGCTACACCTTC.

For the CDR3, the DNA is TGTGCCAGCAACCCCGTAGGGGTCCGTAATGAAAAACTGTTTTTT. Its translation: CASNPVGVRNEKLFF. J is TRBJ1-4 and V is TRBV28; tentatively, D is TRBD1 (5 bases). V lost 7 bases and J lost 4, with 16 bases in between. This CDR3 has 15 residues. CDR1 and CDR2 (germline): MDHEN, SYDVKM.

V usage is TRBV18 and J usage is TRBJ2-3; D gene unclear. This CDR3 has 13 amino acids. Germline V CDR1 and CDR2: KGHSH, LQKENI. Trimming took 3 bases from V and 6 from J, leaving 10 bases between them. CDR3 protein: CASSPTTGDTQYF. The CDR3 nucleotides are TGTGCCAGCTCACCGACGACCGGGGATACGCAGTATTTT.

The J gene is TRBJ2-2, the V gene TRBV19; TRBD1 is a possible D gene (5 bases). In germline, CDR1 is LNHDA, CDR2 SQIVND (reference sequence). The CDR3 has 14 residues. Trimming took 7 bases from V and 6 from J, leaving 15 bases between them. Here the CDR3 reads CASTEQVVAGELFF. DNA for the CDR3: TGTGCCAGTACCGAACAGGTTGTCGCCGGGGAGCTGTTTTTT. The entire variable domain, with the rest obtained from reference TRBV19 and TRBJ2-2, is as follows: DGGITQSPKYLFRKEGQNVTLSCEQNLNHDAMYWYRQDPGQGLRLIYYSQIVNDFQKGDIAEGYSVSREKKESFPLTVTSAQKNPTAFYLCASTEQVVAGELFFGEGSRLTVL.